This T cell receptor beta chain emerged from a study of shared clonotypes between healthy human individuals. About this clone: Its target is unknown.

CD45RO-negative cells were positively selected for CCR7, leaving out terminally differentiated effector memory CD45RA+ cells. The authors distributed each subset's genomic DNA evenly over several immunoSEQ plates. Profiling relied on immunoSEQ multiplex PCR, and the TCRdb table lists in-frame clones only, not all of them. The data contain roughly 2.1 million clones, roughly 91% of them singletons. Study-level results: Depth of sequencing was expected to influence donor clonotype sharing. The sampled material consisted only of blood, and tissue repertoires are likely to differ.

This CDR3 is built from 17 residues. The V end lost 2 bases, the J end lost 4 bases, and 20 bases lay between the germline ends. Germline V lookup: CDR1 MNHEY, CDR2 SMNVEV (reference sequence). This chain connects TRBV27 to TRBJ1-1, with a tentative D call TRBD1 (5 bases). Sequencing was performed on naive CD8+ T cells from PBMCs. The source of this sequence is a man younger than 30 in good health. Some clones in this sample may be carry-over from other donors' samples. CDR3 sequence (DNA): TGTGCCAGCAGTTTAGGGGGATTGGGGGTGGGTGGCACTGAAGCTTTCTTT. This translates into CASSLGGLGVGGTEAFF.